This paragraph reports one T cell receptor beta chain. This clonotype was detected ten times or more. Its antigen specificity is not known. Base qualities are not at hand, and no much larger clone is one base apart. In the ophthalmopathy patients, disease was moderately to severely active, with a Clinical Activity Score of 3 or more, a NOSPECS grade of 4 or more, and a duration of less than 3 months. Any patient with an uncontrolled infection, another autoimmune disease, pregnancy or lactation was excluded. Clinical symptoms, serum thyroxine and TRAb, thyroid ultrasound, and orbital computed tomography formed the basis for the diagnoses. Ficoll-Paque density gradient centrifugation was used to isolate PBMCs from about 10 ml of fresh peripheral blood. Total RNA was extracted using Trizol reagent, and RNA quality was assessed on an Agilent 2100 Bioanalyzer. This sample is drawn from a study of T cells in Graves' hyperthyroidism and ophthalmopathy (dated by TCRdb to about 2019). Some background on the complete study: Peripheral blood was sampled at the time of initial diagnosis, prior to any treatment. A discovery cohort of approximately 97 patients, roughly 45 with Graves' ophthalmopathy and fewer than 65 with stable Graves' hyperthyroidism, was used to find distinguishing TCR V-J signatures. Whether ophthalmopathy could be predicted prospectively was tested in an independent validation cohort made up of 18 to 20 hyperthyroidism patients plus 17 patients who later progressed to ophthalmopathy. The approximately 90 discovery patients were randomly split 7:3 into training and test sets. Thyroid tissue and blood T-cell repertoires from about 6 Graves' hyperthyroidism patients were also compared in the study. Following sampling, methimazole starting at 30 mg daily was given to hyperthyroidism patients, and high-dose intravenous methylprednisolone was given to ophthalmopathy patients. The paper reports TCR Vbeta CDR3 sequencing of over 130 peripheral blood samples: approximately 43 ophthalmopathy, under 85 hyperthyroidism and around 17 progressor patients. Broader findings and caveats from the paper: Most expanded thyroid clonotypes (frequency above 0.001) were also found in blood, which suggests that blood repertoires may mirror thyroid immune responses. No statistical method was used to set the sample size in advance, and investigators knew the group allocation. In cross-validation, a model built on a 13 V-J signature told ophthalmopathy apart from stable hyperthyroidism with just under 90% sensitivity and around 81% specificity, and in testing the same model reached 80%/75%. In validation, progression to ophthalmopathy was predicted by the model with 55% to 71% sensitivity and under 85% specificity, a median of about 6.8 months before onset.

The CDR3 measures 13 amino acids from cysteine to phenylalanine. The read is trimmed to its CDR3 DNA, 39 bases read in frame from base 1. Taken from the germline V gene, the CDR1 and CDR2 loops are MNHNS and SASEGT. V was cut back by 8 bases and J by 3 bases, leaving a gap of 10 bases between them. The TCR beta CDR3 regions were amplified from the RNA transcripts. The first round of RT-PCR for the TCR CDR3 was performed with the HTBI primer set and the Qiagen OneStep RT-PCR kit. A second multiplex PCR round built the libraries, followed by size selection and purification. Sequencing of the libraries was done on an Illumina HiSeq2000 using paired-end 100 bp reads. The authors processed their data as follows. Raw data were processed with SOAPnuke, discarding reads with adapters, uncalled bases, mean Phred below 15, or no exact constant-primer or identifier match. COPE v1.2.5 was used to merge the high-quality paired reads, and each unique nucleotide sequence was defined as a clonotype. MiTCR v1.1 was used to align the clonotypes against IMGT TRBV, TRBD and TRBJ reference segments. Only V-J combinations with frequency above 0.0001, covering 99% to 99.2% of repertoires, were analysed. A TCS score was defined as the ratio of F50 (clonal expansion) to E x V (chaos), with BLOSUM62-based TCRdist applied between CDR3 peptides within each V-J. Welch's t-statistics and random forest reduced fewer than 600 V-J features to 10 to 15, which were used in a naive Bayes classifier (R e1071). TCRdb reworked the public reads: Q25 trimming with fastp, MiXCR clone assembly, productive beta chains retained. All rows with the same CDR3 protein become a single entry with the most common DNA and genes. The V and J calls, along with clone size, are taken from TCRdb and not from the paper's own processing. The sample table shows around 350,000 distinct CDR3 sequences, and about 14% are seen once. The top ten constitute roughly 21% of the sample.

The sequenced sample was blood. The sequence links TRBV6-1 to TRBJ1-4, and TRBD1 may be the D gene, going by 6 matching bases. The source is a woman between 25 and 40 years old with Graves' ophthalmopathy. The base sequence is TGTGCCAGCTCGGACAGCCCTAATGAAAAACTGTTTTTT. It encodes CASSDSPNEKLFF.